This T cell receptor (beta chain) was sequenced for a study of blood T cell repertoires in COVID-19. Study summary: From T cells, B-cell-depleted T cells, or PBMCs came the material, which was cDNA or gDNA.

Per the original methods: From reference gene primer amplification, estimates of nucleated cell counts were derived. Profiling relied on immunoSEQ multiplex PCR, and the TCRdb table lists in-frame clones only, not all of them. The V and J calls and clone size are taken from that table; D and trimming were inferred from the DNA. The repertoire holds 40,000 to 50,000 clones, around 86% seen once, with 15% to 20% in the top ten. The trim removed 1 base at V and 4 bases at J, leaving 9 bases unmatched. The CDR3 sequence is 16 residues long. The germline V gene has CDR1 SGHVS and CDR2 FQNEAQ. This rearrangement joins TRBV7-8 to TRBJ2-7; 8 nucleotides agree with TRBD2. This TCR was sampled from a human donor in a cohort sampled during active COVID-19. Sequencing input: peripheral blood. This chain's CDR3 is CASSLDGGDSPYEQYF. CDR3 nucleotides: TGTGCCAGCAGCTTAGACGGGGGGGACTCTCCTTACGAGCAGTACTTC.